Listed below are T cell receptor beta chains from one sample, sequenced in a study of blood T cell repertoires in COVID-19. Sequencing was performed with immunoSEQ multiplex PCR; in TCRdb, only in-frame clones are kept and a portion is missing. The repertoire holds some 150,000 clones, with around 83% as singletons. Sequenced input: peripheral blood. The receptors were sampled from a man between 35 and 55 years old with acute or convalescent COVID-19. The conserved cysteine and the conserved F or W are not part of the CDR3 here.

j_gene	v_gene	CDR3aa
TRBJ1-3	TRBV5-1	ASSRGPDTGNTIY
TRBJ1-5	TRBV2	ASSPPADQPQH
TRBJ2-7	TRBV2	ASSDPDRVGEQY
TRBJ1-2	TRBV7-2	ASSLRQGSYGYT
TRBJ2-3	TRBV7-2	ASSGAGGALRGTQY
TRBJ1-2	TRBV4-2	ASSQDAAGGSAPYGYT
TRBJ1-4	TRBV5-4	ASSYRTGGGFEKLF
TRBJ1-1	TRBV27	ASSLSGGGNTEAF
TRBJ2-3	TRBV24-1	ATSSTSGGHGDTQY
TRBJ2-6	TRBV7-3	ASSPKGPYSEGANVLT
TRBJ1-3	TRBV18	ASSPVWGQQNTIY
TRBJ2-1	TRBV7-2	ASSLTSHNEQF
TRBJ2-2	TRBV19	ASSRQVANTGELF
TRBJ2-2	TRBV2	ASSETSGRTGELF
TRBJ2-6	TRBV3-1/TRBV3-2	ASSPNYPGANVLT
TRBJ2-1	TRBV7-2	ASSLEPGLGVNEQF
TRBJ1-1	TRBV6-5	ASSRETEAF
TRBJ1-2	TRBV19	ASSIGTATYGYT
TRBJ1-2	TRBV28	ASRPTRQGETNYGYT
TRBJ2-2	TRBV2	ASSGQETGELF
TRBJ1-1	TRBV5-1	ASSLAPNEGDTEAF
TRBJ2-1	TRBV5-1	ASSPEGGSYNEQF
TRBJ2-3	TRBV10-3	AISAVSGSTDTQY
TRBJ1-6	TRBV15	ATSTRMGSSYNSPLH
TRBJ2-3	TRBV9	ASSEGWGREGNTDTQY
TRBJ2-7	TRBV6-5	ASKGTGGTYEQY
TRBJ2-7	TRBV7-2	ASSLSRGRYEQY
TRBJ1-2	TRBV3-1/TRBV3-2	ASSQTVDRDDGYT
TRBJ1-2	TRBV6-5	ANRGQGSSYGYT